The source of this T cell receptor (beta chain) is a study of blood T cell repertoires in COVID-19. As processed by the authors: The assay estimated nucleated cells by amplifying reference gene primers. Profiled with immunoSEQ multiplex PCR; TCRdb holds only in-frame clones, not every one. The V and J calls and the clone size are those of that table, but D and trimming were determined from the DNA. The sample has tens of thousands of clones, roughly 87% seen once. Trimming at V came to 3 bases and at J to 4 bases, leaving 6 bases not matched to a gene. CDR3 length: 14 residues. The V gene's germline CDR1 is MNHEY and CDR2 SVGAGI.

This receptor was obtained from a man aged 60 to 75 with acute or convalescent COVID-19. Input material: peripheral blood. V and J are TRBV6-5 and TRBJ2-7; 7 bases align to TRBD1. The CDR3 DNA follows: TGTGCCAGCAGTTATTACAGGGGTTTATACGAGCAGTACTTC. Protein sequence: CASSYYRGLYEQYF.